The T cell receptor (beta chain) described here comes from a study of regulatory T cells in long-lasting Graves disease. For TCR beta, libraries came from iRepertoire HTBI primers and Arm-PCR of CDR3 regions. In TCRdb, the multiplex PCR reads were re-called with MiXCR into one record per CDR3 protein. Among about 430,000 distinct CDR3 sequences listed, about 21% were seen once. This clonotype was seen only a few times. A much larger clone sits a single nucleotide away, making a read error possible. V was pared by 0 bases and J by 4 bases, with 7 bases between. This CDR3 region has 13 residues. Per germline, CDR1 SGDLS and CDR2 YYNGEE. Time point denoted: persistent/refractory GD, antithyroid drugs over 5 years with positive TRAb. There was RNA extracted from PBMCs, and the TCR library was made from it. EDTA tubes received around 9 milliliters of drawn peripheral blood.

The chain has TRBV9 and TRBJ1-2; D may be TRBD1 (5 bases). The receptor was derived from a female donor with Graves disease. Sequencing was performed on peripheral blood mononuclear cells (PBMCs), taken when the disease was refractory, from a patient treated with antithyroid drugs. The CDR3 DNA sequence: TGTGCCAGCAGCGTAGGGGACGGCTATGGCTACACCTTC. This gives the protein CASSVGDGYGYTF. The entire variable domain, with the rest obtained from reference TRBV9 and TRBJ1-2, is as follows: DSGVTQTPKHLITATGQRVTLRCSPRSGDLSVYWYQQSLDQGLQFLIQYYNGEERAKGNILERFSAQQFPDLHSELNLSSLELGDSALYFCASSVGDGYGYTFGSGTRLTVV.